These T cell receptor beta chains were read from a single sample in a study of shared clonotypes between healthy human individuals. TCRdb keeps only in-frame clones here, not all; method: immunoSEQ multiplex PCR. Of over 1.5 million clones in the sample, around 98% were seen once. Sequencing was carried out using naive CD4+ T cells sorted from blood. The source is a man aged 25 to 45 in good health. CDR3s include the opening cysteine and the closing phenylalanine or tryptophan. D genes are given only for firm matches. Rows give clone size only sometimes, using once, few, many, or a class for an expanded clone.

DNA,CDR3,size,D,V,J
TGTGCCAGCAGGAACCCGGGACTAGCGGCTTCCAATGAGCAGTTCTTC,CASRNPGLAASNEQFF,.,TRBD2,TRBV2,TRBJ2-1
TGTGCCAGCAGCTTAGACGGGACAGGGTGGAAGACCCAGTACTTC,CASSLDGTGWKTQYF,.,TRBD1,TRBV7-2,TRBJ2-5
TGTGCCACCAGCAAAGGACAGAGAACTGAAGCTTTCTTT,CATSKGQRTEAFF,.,.,TRBV15,TRBJ1-1
TGTGCCAGCAGGCACGGGGGTGGGCCTAACTATGGCTACACCTTC,CASRHGGGPNYGYTF,.,.,TRBV28,TRBJ1-2
TGCGCCAGCAGCCACCTGTCCCGGGACAGGGACGAGCAGTACTTC,CASSHLSRDRDEQYF,.,TRBD1,TRBV4-1,TRBJ2-7
TGTGCCAGCAGTCGAGGAGGGGGCAGGGGGCCCAACGAGCAGTACTTC,CASSRGGGRGPNEQYF,.,TRBD1,TRBV27,TRBJ2-7
TGTGCCATCAGTGATGACGGAGGATATCAGCCCCAGCATTTT,CAISDDGGYQPQHF,.,.,TRBV10-3,TRBJ1-5
TGTGCCAGCAGCAAACCGGGACAGGGGGCCTCCCATGGCTACACCTTC,CASSKPGQGASHGYTF,once,TRBD1,TRBV5-4,TRBJ1-2
TGCAGCGTTGATTTCGGATACGAGCAGTACTTC,CSVDFGYEQYF,.,.,TRBV29-1,TRBJ2-7
TGTGCCAGCAGAACTAGCGGCCTCTACGAGCAGTACTTC,CASRTSGLYEQYF,.,TRBD2,TRBV6-5,TRBJ2-7
TGTGCCAGCAGCTTAGCGAGGGGGGGCTTCGGTCCAGAGACCCAGTACTTC,CASSLARGGFGPETQYF,once,.,TRBV7-7,TRBJ2-5
TGTGCCAGCAGTTTTCAGGGTGGCTACTATGGGGAGCTGTTTTTT,CASSFQGGYYGELFF,.,.,TRBV27,TRBJ2-2
TGTGCCAGCAGCTTAGTATTAGCGGGAGACACCGGGGAGCTGTTTTTT,CASSLVLAGDTGELFF,.,TRBD2,TRBV7-6,TRBJ2-2
TGTGCCAGTAGTATCCAGGGAGTGGATAGCAATCAGCCCCAGCATTTT,CASSIQGVDSNQPQHF,.,.,TRBV19,TRBJ1-5
TGTGCCAGCAGCCCTAGACTAGCGGGAAGATCCCAATCGAACACCGGGGAGCTGTTTTTT,CASSPRLAGRSQSNTGELFF,.,TRBD2,TRBV7-3,TRBJ2-2
TGTGCCAGCAACCAGCGGGAGAGCTCCTACGAGCAGTACTTC,CASNQRESSYEQYF,.,TRBD2,TRBV28,TRBJ2-7
TGCAGCGTCCTTGCTAGCGGCCACTACAATGAGCAGTTCTTC,CSVLASGHYNEQFF,.,TRBD2,TRBV29-1,TRBJ2-1
TGTGCCAGCAGAACAGGGGGCGTCAATCAGCCCCAGCATTTT,CASRTGGVNQPQHF,.,TRBD1,TRBV7-2,TRBJ1-5
TGTGCCAGCAGTTCCACTGACGGAAACTACGGCTACACCTTC,CASSSTDGNYGYTF,.,.,TRBV6-6,TRBJ1-2
TGTGCCAGCAGCTTGACTACCGTCGACGAGCAGTACTTC,CASSLTTVDEQYF,.,.,TRBV11-3,TRBJ2-7
TGCGCCAGCAGCCTGCATAGACAGGGCAGCACAGATACGCAGTATTTT,CASSLHRQGSTDTQYF,.,TRBD1,TRBV5-1,TRBJ2-3
TGTGCCAGCAGCTTAGGCCCCAGTCCAGATACGCAGTATTTT,CASSLGPSPDTQYF,.,.,TRBV7-2,TRBJ2-3
TGTGCCAGCAGTTTACGGTCTGGAAACACCATATATTTT,CASSLRSGNTIYF,.,.,TRBV27,TRBJ1-3
TGTGCCAGCAGTTGGGGGACTAGCGGGTCCCATGAGCAGTTCTTC,CASSWGTSGSHEQFF,.,TRBD2,TRBV28,TRBJ2-1
TGTGCCAGCAGCCTCAGACATGGACAGGATAGGGGGTCCTACGAGCAGTACTTC,CASSLRHGQDRGSYEQYF,.,TRBD1,TRBV11-2,TRBJ2-7
TGTGCCAGCAGTTCCGGCGGACGGACCTCCTACGAGCAGTACTTC,CASSSGGRTSYEQYF,.,.,TRBV28,TRBJ2-7
TGTGCCAGCAGTGAAGGGGGGACTCGATCACTCTACGAGCAGTACTTC,CASSEGGTRSLYEQYF,once,.,TRBV6-1,TRBJ2-7
TGTGCCATCAGTAGCGGGACGAACAATGAGCAGTTCTTC,CAISSGTNNEQFF,.,TRBD2,TRBV10-3,TRBJ2-1
TGTGCCAGCAGTGTGGGAGATACGCAGTATTTT,CASSVGDTQYF,.,.,TRBV2,TRBJ2-3
TGTGCCAGCAGTGACGCTGCAGAAGAGACCCAGTACTTC,CASSDAAEETQYF,.,.,TRBV2,TRBJ2-5
TGTGCCAGCAGCTTTATTCCAGACAGGGGAGAGTACTTC,CASSFIPDRGEYF,.,TRBD1,TRBV5-6,TRBJ2-5